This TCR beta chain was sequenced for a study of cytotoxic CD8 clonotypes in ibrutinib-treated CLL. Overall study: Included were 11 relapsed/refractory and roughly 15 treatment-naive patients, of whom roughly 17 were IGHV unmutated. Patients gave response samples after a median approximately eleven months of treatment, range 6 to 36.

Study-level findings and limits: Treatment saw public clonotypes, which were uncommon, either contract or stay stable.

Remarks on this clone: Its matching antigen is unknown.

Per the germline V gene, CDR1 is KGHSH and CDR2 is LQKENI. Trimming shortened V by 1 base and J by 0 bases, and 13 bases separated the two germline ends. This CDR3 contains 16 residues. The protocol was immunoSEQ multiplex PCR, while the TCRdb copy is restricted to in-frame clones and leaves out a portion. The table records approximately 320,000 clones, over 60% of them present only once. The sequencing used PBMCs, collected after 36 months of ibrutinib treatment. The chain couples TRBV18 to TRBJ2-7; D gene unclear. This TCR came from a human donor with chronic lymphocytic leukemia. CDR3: CASSPQRRIYSYEQYF. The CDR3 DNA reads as TGTGCCAGCTCACCACAACGTCGAATTTACTCCTACGAGCAGTACTTC.